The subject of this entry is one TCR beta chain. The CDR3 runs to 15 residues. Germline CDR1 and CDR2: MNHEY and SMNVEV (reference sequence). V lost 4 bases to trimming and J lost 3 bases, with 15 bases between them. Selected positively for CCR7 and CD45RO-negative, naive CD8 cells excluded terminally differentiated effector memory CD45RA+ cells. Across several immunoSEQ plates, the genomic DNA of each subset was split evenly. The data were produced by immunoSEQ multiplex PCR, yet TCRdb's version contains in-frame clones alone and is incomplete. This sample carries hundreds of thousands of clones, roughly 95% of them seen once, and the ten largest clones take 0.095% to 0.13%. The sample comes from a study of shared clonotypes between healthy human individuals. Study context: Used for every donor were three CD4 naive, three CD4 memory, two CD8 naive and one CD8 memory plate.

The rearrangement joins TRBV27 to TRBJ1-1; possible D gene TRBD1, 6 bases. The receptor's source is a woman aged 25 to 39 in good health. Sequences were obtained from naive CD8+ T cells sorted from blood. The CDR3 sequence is CASSSSSGGHTEAFF. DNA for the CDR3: TGTGCCAGCAGTTCATCGTCTGGGGGGCACACTGAAGCTTTCTTT.